Listed below are T cell receptor beta chains from one sample, sequenced in a study of OX40 agonist ivuxolimab in advanced cancers. Profiled with immunoSEQ multiplex PCR; TCRdb holds only in-frame clones, not every one. Here the sample spans some 60,000 clones, about 83% being singletons. The source material was CD4+ or CD8+ T cells sorted from blood, sampled in a trial of the OX40 agonist ivuxolimab. The receptors stem from an adult with an advanced solid tumor such as melanoma, head and neck, liver or kidney cancer. CDR3s include the opening cysteine and the closing phenylalanine or tryptophan. The D gene is left open where the match is weak. Expanded clones get a size class; other rows say once, few or many, or leave the size out.

j_gene | d_gene | abundance | v_gene | CDR3nt | CDR3aa
TRBJ2-1 | TRBD2 | . | TRBV7-6 | TGTGCCAGCAGCGAGACTAGCGGGGGATACAATGAGCAGTTCTTC | CASSETSGGYNEQFF
TRBJ2-7 | . | . | TRBV7-9 | TGTGCCAGCACCCGTACCACAGGGTCCCTCTACGAGCAGTACTTC | CASTRTTGSLYEQYF
TRBJ1-1 | TRBD1 | . | TRBV28 | TGTGCCAGCAGTTCTCGGACAGGGCTGAACACTGAAGCTTTCTTT | CASSSRTGLNTEAFF
TRBJ2-2 | . | few | TRBV7-2 | TGTGCCAGCAGCTTAATCCGGGGGGCTCGGACCGGGGAGCTGTTTTTT | CASSLIRGARTGELFF
TRBJ1-4 | . | once | TRBV9 | TGTGCCAGCAGCGTCCGCCCAGGGGTTAATGAAAAACTGTTTTTT | CASSVRPGVNEKLFF
TRBJ2-2 | TRBD2 | . | TRBV2 | TGTGCCAGCAGTGAAACTAGCGGGAGGACCGGGGAGCTGTTTTTT | CASSETSGRTGELFF
TRBJ2-6 | . | . | TRBV2 | TGTGCCAGCAGTGAAGCGGTGGGGGCTGGGGCCAACGTCCTGACTTTC | CASSEAVGAGANVLTF
TRBJ2-1 | TRBD1 | . | TRBV7-3 | TGTGCCAGCAGCTCGCACCCGGGACAGGGGGGTAGCTCCTACAATGAGCAGTTCTTC | CASSSHPGQGGSSYNEQFF
TRBJ2-1 | TRBD1 | . | TRBV25-1 | TGTGCCAGCAACCCTGGGGGGACAGGGTCTGAGCAGTTCTTC | CASNPGGTGSEQFF
TRBJ2-1 | . | . | TRBV2 | TGTGCCAGCAGTTGGGGGCGTGGGAACAATGAGCAGTTCTTC | CASSWGRGNNEQFF
TRBJ2-7 | . | . | TRBV6-1 | TGTGCCAGCAGGGGGGGGCTGGACGAGCAGTACTTC | CASRGGLDEQYF
TRBJ2-1 | TRBD2 | . | TRBV6-5 | TGTGCCAGCAGTTACTCGGGACTAGCGGTCAAAGATGAGCAGTTCTTC | CASSYSGLAVKDEQFF
TRBJ2-1 | TRBD2 | . | TRBV6-1 | TGTGCCAGCAGGGCTAGCGGGGCCATCTACAATGAGCAGTTCTTC | CASRASGAIYNEQFF
TRBJ2-7 | TRBD1 | . | TRBV19 | TGTGCCAGTAGTACCGGGACAGGGTCCTTGGGGCAGTACTTC | CASSTGTGSLGQYF
TRBJ1-1 | . | . | TRBV15 | TGTGCCACCAGCATTGAGACGAACACTGAAGCTTTCTTT | CATSIETNTEAFF
TRBJ2-6 | TRBD2 | . | TRBV16 | TGTGCCAGCAGCCCTGGAGCGGGGACCTCTGGGGCCAACGTCCTGACTTTC | CASSPGAGTSGANVLTF
TRBJ1-1 | . | . | TRBV12-5 | TGTGCTAGTGGTCCCGATAACGTAAACACTGAAGCTTTCTTT | CASGPDNVNTEAFF
TRBJ2-7 | TRBD2 | . | TRBV13 | TGTGCCAGCAGCGAGGGACTAGCGACCTACGAGCAGTACTTC | CASSEGLATYEQYF
TRBJ2-2 | . | few | TRBV2 | TGTGCCAGCAGACAGGACCGCGCGAACACCGGGGAGCTGTTTTTT | CASRQDRANTGELFF
TRBJ2-1 | . | . | TRBV2 | TGTGCCAGCAGTGGGGTAAGAGACTACAATGAGCAGTTCTTC | CASSGVRDYNEQFF
TRBJ1-2 | TRBD1 | . | TRBV28 | TGTGCCAGCATTGCTCCCGGGACAGGGATTGGCTACACCTTC | CASIAPGTGIGYTF
TRBJ2-3 | . | . | TRBV30 | TGTGCCTGGAGTTGGCGGCTCACAGATACGCAGTATTTT | CAWSWRLTDTQYF
TRBJ2-1 | TRBD2 | . | TRBV23-1 | TGCGCCAGCAGTCACACCGGGAAAAAAACTAGCGGGAGGCTCAATGAGCAGTTCTTC | CASSHTGKKTSGRLNEQFF
TRBJ2-5 | TRBD1 | once | TRBV28 | TGTGCCAGCACCAAGAGATGGGACAGGGGAGAGACCCAGTACTTC | CASTKRWDRGETQYF
TRBJ2-7 | . | . | TRBV9 | TGTGCCAGCAGCGCCTTCGACACCGAAGGATCCTACGAGCAGTACTTC | CASSAFDTEGSYEQYF
TRBJ1-3 | . | . | TRBV2 | TGTGCCAGCACAGCTACCTCTGGAAACACCATATATTTT | CASTATSGNTIYF
TRBJ2-5 | TRBD2 | . | TRBV9 | TGTGCCAGCAGCGGGACGGGACTAGCGGGGGAAGAGACCCAGTACTTC | CASSGTGLAGEETQYF
TRBJ2-7 | . | . | TRBV7-3 | TGTGCCAGCAGCCCGAGTCGATGGGGTTCCTACGAGCAGTACTTC | CASSPSRWGSYEQYF
TRBJ2-1 | TRBD2 | . | TRBV5-1 | TGCGCCAGCAGCTTGGCCAGCGGGGAGGGAGATGAGCAGTTCTTC | CASSLASGEGDEQFF
TRBJ2-7 | . | once | TRBV4-1 | TGCGCCAGCAGCCATACTCTTACAGGGTACGAGCAGTACTTC | CASSHTLTGYEQYF
TRBJ1-4 | . | . | TRBV9 | TGTGCCAGCAGCTTACAGGGTGGGGGAAATGAAAAACTGTTTTTT | CASSLQGGGNEKLFF
TRBJ2-3 | . | . | TRBV19 | TGTGCCAGTAGTGCCGGGACAAGAGATACGCAGTATTTT | CASSAGTRDTQYF
TRBJ2-2 | . | medium-sized | TRBV10-3 | TGTGCCATCAGTGAGTCGGGGGCCGGGGAGCTGTTTTTT | CAISESGAGELFF
TRBJ1-2 | . | once | TRBV7-9 | TGTGCCAGCAGCTTAGATTACTATGGCTACACCTTC | CASSLDYYGYTF
TRBJ1-4 | . | . | TRBV19 | TGTGCCAGTATGATGGGGATTGGTGAAAAACTGTTTTTT | CASMMGIGEKLFF
TRBJ2-3 | . | once | TRBV10-2 | TGCGCCACCTCCCCGAGGGGCCCCACAGATACGCAGTATTTT | CATSPRGPTDTQYF